These 20 T cell receptor beta chains were sequenced from one sample in a study of cytomegalovirus exposure and HLA in healthy donors. The PCR had 60 Vbeta and 13 Jbeta primers. The table came from immunoSEQ multiplex PCR; TCRdb's copy has only in-frame clones and leaves some out. This sample carries 150,000 or so clones, 80% of them seen once, and the ten largest clones take 5.5% to 6.5%. The sequenced material came from PBMCs. The receptors here all came from a woman in her forties in good health and CMV-seropositive.

The V and J genes are TRBV7-8 and TRBJ2-6, with a tentative D call TRBD1 (6 bases). Germline assignment: CDR1 SGHVS and CDR2 FQNEAQ. V lost 1 base to trimming and J lost 4 bases, with 17 bases between them. The CDR3 totals 18 residues. CDR3 coding DNA: TGTGCCAGCAGCTTAGTGGCGCCAGGGGCAACCGGGGCCAACGTCCTGACTTTC. Its protein product is CASSLVAPGATGANVLTF.

The chain carries TRBV25-1 and TRBJ2-4, with TRBD1 identical over 8 bases. V lost 4 bases, J lost 4 bases, and 9 bases stayed unmatched. CDR1 and CDR2 from the germline V gene are MGHDK and SYGVNS. This CDR3 has 16 amino acids. The CDR3, as DNA: TGTGCCAGCAGTGGCCCCAGACAGGGGTTTAAAAACATTCAGTACTTC. It translates to CASSGPRQGFKNIQYF.

The chain uses TRBV28 and TRBJ2-7; a possible D gene is TRBD1 (6 bases). Trimming removed 6 bases at V and 1 base at J, with 7 bases between. Germline V lookup: CDR1 MDHEN, CDR2 SYDVKM. The CDR3 spans 12 residues. The CDR3 region is CASSGQSYEQYF. The CDR3 DNA reads as TGTGCCAGCAGCGGACAGTCCTACGAGCAGTACTTC.

The V call is TRBV28, the J call TRBJ2-7; 10 nucleotides match TRBD2. CDR1 is MDHEN, CDR2 SYDVKM, per germline. The CDR3 length is 17 residues. V was pared by 7 bases and J by 3 bases, with 15 bases of the junction left unmatched. DNA for the CDR3: TGTGCCAGCATCCGGACAGGACCCGGACTAGCGGTCTACGAGCAGTACTTC. It specifies CASIRTGPGLAVYEQYF.

The genes are TRBV25-1 and TRBJ2-5; 15 bases align to TRBD2. The V segment lost 3 bases and the J segment 5 bases; nucleotides outside the gene matches: 7. Germline V gives CDR1 MGHDK, CDR2 SYGVNS. The CDR3 is 17 amino acids. The CDR3 spells CASSDPGLAGGRETQYF. In nucleotides, the CDR3 is TGTGCCAGCAGTGACCCGGGACTAGCGGGAGGTCGGGAGACCCAGTACTTC.

This clone has only one observation. The chain links TRBV7-6 to TRBJ2-1; 9 bases agree with TRBD1. The CDR3 runs 15 residues. Looked up from germline, CDR1 is SGHVS and CDR2 is FNYEAQ. Unmatched junction bases numbered 3, after V lost 3 bases and J lost 3 bases. The CDR3 DNA is TGTGCCAGCAGCTTCCGACAGGGGGTCTACAATGAGCAGTTCTTC. This encodes CASSFRQGVYNEQFF.

This sequence joins TRBV5-4 and TRBJ1-1; D gene unclear. There are 13 residues in the CDR3. The germline CDR1 and CDR2 sequences are SGHNT and YYREEE (reference sequence). The ends were cut back, 0 bases at V and 0 bases at J, with 3 bases in the middle. This CDR3 is CASSLDLNTEAFF. The CDR3 region has the DNA TGTGCCAGCAGCTTGGACTTGAACACTGAAGCTTTCTTT.

This chain joins TRBV19 and TRBJ2-5; D is ambiguous. The V and J ends lost 0 bases and 4 bases respectively, with 9 bases between them. The CDR3 has 14 amino acids. From germline, CDR1 is LNHDA and CDR2 SQIVND (reference sequence). CDR3 in amino acids: CASSIDWSRETQYF. CDR3 nucleotide sequence: TGTGCCAGTAGTATAGATTGGAGTCGAGAGACCCAGTACTTC.

The V and J genes are TRBV30 and TRBJ2-5, with D possibly TRBD2 on 6 matching bases. Germline V gene lookup returns CDR1 GTSNPN and CDR2 SVGIG (reference sequence). Trimming pared 4 bases from V and 5 bases from J, leaving 17 bases between. This CDR3 has 14 amino acids. The CDR3 sequence is CAWMSSVRWETQYF. The DNA for the CDR3 is TGTGCCTGGATGTCTAGCGTTAGATGGGAGACCCAGTACTTC.

V is TRBV29-1 and J is TRBJ2-7; 13 bases map to TRBD2. CDR1 is SQVTM and CDR2 is ANQGSEA in the germline V gene. The CDR3 loop spans 14 amino acids. The trim removed 5 bases at V and 7 bases at J, leaving 8 bases unmatched. In DNA, the CDR3 is TGCAGCGTTAAGGGTGGACTAGCGGGAGAAGAGCAGTACTTC. This translates into CSVKGGLAGEEQYF.

This chain joins TRBV25-1 and TRBJ1-4; 9 nucleotides align to TRBD1. The CDR3 length is 17 residues. The V gene's germline CDR1 is MGHDK and CDR2 SYGVNS. With V trimmed by 3 bases and J by 7 bases, 12 bases remained unmatched. The CDR3 DNA sequence: TGTGCCAGCAGTGATCCAAAGGGAGACAGGGGGTCTGAAAAACTGTTTTTT. It yields the protein CASSDPKGDRGSEKLFF.

V gene TRBV9 combines with J gene TRBJ1-4; a weak D match, TRBD1 (5 bases). CDR1 SGDLS and CDR2 YYNGEE come from the germline V gene. The CDR3 covers 15 residues. The V and J ends lost 0 bases and 4 bases respectively, with 10 bases between them. The CDR3 sequence is CASSVGTRLNEKLFF. The CDR3, as DNA: TGTGCCAGCAGCGTAGGGACACGGCTTAATGAAAAACTGTTTTTT.

The genes are TRBV11-1 and TRBJ1-1; D not resolved. The ends were cut back, 1 base at V and 4 bases at J, with 13 bases in the middle. Looked up from germline, CDR1 is SGHAT and CDR2 is FQDESV (reference sequence). The CDR3 runs 15 residues. The CDR3 loop reads CASSLGGPGSTEAFF. CDR3 in DNA: TGTGCCAGCAGCTTAGGAGGGCCGGGGAGCACTGAAGCTTTCTTT.

J is TRBJ2-7 and V is TRBV28; 12 bases map to TRBD1. The CDR3 is 15 residues long. V trimming: 3 bases; J trimming: 5 bases; junction bases outside the gene matches: 5. Germline lookup yields CDR1 MDHEN and CDR2 SYDVKM. The CDR3 here is CASSFFGTGGHEQYF. Written as DNA, the CDR3 is TGTGCCAGCAGTTTCTTTGGGACAGGGGGCCACGAGCAGTACTTC.

The J gene is TRBJ1-5, the V gene TRBV9, with a possible D match to TRBD1 (6 bases). Germline V gene sequence: CDR1 SGDLS, CDR2 YYNGEE. The CDR3 has 15 amino acids. V lost 3 bases to trimming and J lost 0 bases, with 10 bases between them. The chain's CDR3 is CASSAGQYSNQPQHF. CDR3 nucleotides: TGTGCCAGCAGCGCGGGACAATATAGCAATCAGCCCCAGCATTTT.

This clone was seen only a few times. The chain has TRBV14 and TRBJ2-1, with D tentatively TRBD1 (5 bases). Trimming shortened V by 5 bases and J by 9 bases, and 14 bases separated the two germline ends. Germline assignment: CDR1 SGHDN and CDR2 FVKESK. The CDR3 totals 13 residues. CDR3 sequence (DNA): TGTGCCAGCAGCTTCAGTCAGGGAACTGAGCAGTTCTTC. Translation gives CASSFSQGTEQFF.

CDR3 sequence (DNA): TGTGCCAGCAGCCGCGAGGTCGAGCGGGAGGGTTCCTACGAGCAGTACTTC. Its protein is CASSREVEREGSYEQYF. The chain employs TRBV13 and TRBJ2-7; TRBD2 agrees at 10 bases. The V gene's germline CDR1 is PRHDT and CDR2 FYEKMQ (reference sequence). The CDR3 spans 17 residues. V trimming: 5 bases; J trimming: 1 base; junction bases outside the gene matches: 11.

This clone came up a few times. This chain connects TRBV14 to TRBJ2-4, with a weak D call TRBD2 (6 bases). The CDR3 consists of 14 residues. V was trimmed by 0 bases and J by 7 bases, leaving 10 bases between them. Germline V lookup: CDR1 SGHDN, CDR2 FVKESK. CDR3 bases: TGTGCCAGCAGCCAAGAGGGGGGTTGGAACATTCAGTACTTC. Its protein product is CASSQEGGWNIQYF.

The rearrangement joins TRBV25-1 to TRBJ1-2, with 7 bases aligning to TRBD1. The CDR3 is 16 residues long. CDR1 and CDR2 (germline): MGHDK, SYGVNS. V shed 6 bases and J 0 bases; nucleotides not matched to a gene: 10. The CDR3 DNA reads TGTGCCAGCAGCCCCCCCGGGACAGAAGCTAACTATGGCTACACCTTC. It translates to CASSPPGTEANYGYTF.

The chain employs TRBV11-3 and TRBJ2-7; tentative D call: TRBD1 (5 bases). The CDR3 is 14 residues long. The germline V gene encodes CDR1 SGHNT and CDR2 YENEEA. Trimming took 1 base from V and 0 from J, leaving 7 bases between them. Written as DNA, the CDR3 is TGTGCCAGCAGCTTAGTCAGGGCCTCCTACGAGCAGTACTTC. It translates to CASSLVRASYEQYF.